Detailed here is one T cell receptor beta chain. The record originates from a study of blood T cells in healthy people across ages. The authors ran a second PCR of about 7 to 11 cycles using a sample-barcoded 5' primer and a J-beta primer mix. Unique molecular identifiers of 12 random nucleotides labeled each cDNA. TCRdb recomputed calls from the 5' RACE reads with MiXCR, one row per CDR3 protein. This sample has hundreds of thousands of distinct CDR3 sequences, with roughly 49% found just once. Germline assignment: CDR1 MDHEN and CDR2 SYDVKM. This CDR3 has 15 amino acids. V lost 6 bases and J 4 bases, leaving 16 bases between the germline ends. Sample donors were healthy Caucasian individuals that came from Russia, aged 6 to 90.

Sequenced sample: blood. This chain connects TRBV28 to TRBJ2-4; D assignment may be TRBD1 or TRBD2 (5 bases each). The sequence derives from a woman in her fifties or sixties in good health. The CDR3, as DNA: TGTGCCAGCAGCCGACGTGGGGGTGGGAAAAACATTCAGTACTTC. Translation gives CASSRRGGGKNIQYF.